This T cell receptor (beta chain) appears in the sequencing data of a study of technical replicates of blood from several donors. The CDR3 is made up of 15 amino acids. Unmatched junction bases numbered 13, after V lost 9 bases and J lost 5 bases. Per the germline V gene, CDR1 is MNHEY and CDR2 is SVGAGI. Clones were read by immunoSEQ multiplex PCR, and TCRdb kept only the in-frame ones, dropping some. Of about 94,000 clones listed, about 95% are singletons. V and J are TRBV6-5 and TRBJ1-1; 9 bases align to TRBD1. The receptor was isolated from a human donor in good health. The material sequenced was T cells isolated from PBMCs. CDR3 residues: CASGIQGASRTEAFF. CDR3 nucleotide sequence: TGTGCCAGTGGGATACAGGGGGCTTCGCGGACTGAAGCTTTCTTT.